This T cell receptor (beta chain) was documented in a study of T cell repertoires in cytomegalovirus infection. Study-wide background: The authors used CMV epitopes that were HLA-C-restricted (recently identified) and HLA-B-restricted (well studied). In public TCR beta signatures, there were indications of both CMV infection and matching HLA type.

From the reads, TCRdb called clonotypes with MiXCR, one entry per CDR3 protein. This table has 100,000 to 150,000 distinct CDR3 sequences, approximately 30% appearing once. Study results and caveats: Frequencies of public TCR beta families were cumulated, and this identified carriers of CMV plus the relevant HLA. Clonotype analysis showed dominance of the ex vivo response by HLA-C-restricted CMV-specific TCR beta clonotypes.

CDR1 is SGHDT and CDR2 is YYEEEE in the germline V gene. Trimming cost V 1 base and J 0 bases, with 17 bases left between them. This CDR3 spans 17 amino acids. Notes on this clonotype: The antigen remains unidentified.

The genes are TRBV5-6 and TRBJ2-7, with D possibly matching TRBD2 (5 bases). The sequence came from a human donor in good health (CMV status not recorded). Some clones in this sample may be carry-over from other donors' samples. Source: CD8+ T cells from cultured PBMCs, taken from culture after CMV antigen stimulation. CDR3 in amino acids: CASSLLISGMSSYEQYF. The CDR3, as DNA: TGTGCCAGCAGCTTGCTCATCTCCGGGATGAGCTCCTACGAGCAGTACTTC.